The clone carrying this T cell receptor beta chain has a count of ten or more. What it binds is unknown. The V gene's germline CDR1 is MNHNS and CDR2 SASEGT. The CDR3 is 15 amino acids. Losses at the gene ends were 7 bases for V and 7 bases for J; bases not matched to a gene: 8. The entry originates in a study of regulatory T cells in long-lasting Graves disease. Study results and caveats: Examination was confined to peripheral blood, excluding thyroid tissue. Persistent disease preferred TRBV28, TRBJ1-2 and TRBJ2-5; new disease, TRBV20-1 and TRBJ2-1.

Specified time point: newly diagnosed GD, antithyroid drugs for less than 3 months. Making the TCR library involved RNA that had been extracted from PBMCs. Arm-PCR of CDR3 regions with iRepertoire HTBI primers generated TCR beta libraries. TCRdb processed the multiplex PCR reads anew with MiXCR; each CDR3 protein has one entry. Seen here are fewer than 500,000 distinct CDR3 sequences, 16% observed once, and the top ten hold 9.5% to 15%. These data also featured in a second study, about T cells in Graves' hyperthyroidism and ophthalmopathy. In that study: Separation of ophthalmopathy from stable hyperthyroidism was achieved by a 13 V-J model.

The sample consisted of peripheral blood mononuclear cells (PBMCs), taken at new diagnosis, from a patient treated with antithyroid drugs. The TCR was taken from a man aged 40-49 years with Graves disease. The V call is TRBV6-1, the J call TRBJ2-2, with 11 bases that match TRBD2. The CDR3 spells CASTLAGGPVGELFF. CDR3 sequence (DNA): TGTGCCAGCACTTTAGCGGGAGGGCCAGTCGGGGAGCTGTTTTTT.